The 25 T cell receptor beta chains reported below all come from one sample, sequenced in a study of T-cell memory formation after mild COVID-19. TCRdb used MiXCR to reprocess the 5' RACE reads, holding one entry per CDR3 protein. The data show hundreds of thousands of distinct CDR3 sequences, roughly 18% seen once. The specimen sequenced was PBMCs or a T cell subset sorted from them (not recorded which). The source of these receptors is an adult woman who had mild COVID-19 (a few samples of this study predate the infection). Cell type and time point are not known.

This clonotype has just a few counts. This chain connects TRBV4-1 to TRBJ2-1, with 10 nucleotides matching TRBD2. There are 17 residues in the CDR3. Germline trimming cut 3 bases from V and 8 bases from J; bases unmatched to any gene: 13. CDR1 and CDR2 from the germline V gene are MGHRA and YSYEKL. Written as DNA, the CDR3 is TGCGCCAGCAGCCATACGCTCAGCACTAGCGGGGAGGATGAGCAGTTCTTC. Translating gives CASSHTLSTSGEDEQFF.

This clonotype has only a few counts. The CDR3 nucleotides read TGTGCCAGCAGTGAAGTGGCAGGGCTGGGCAATCAGCCCCAGCATTTT. Translating gives CASSEVAGLGNQPQHF. The rearrangement links TRBV6-1 to TRBJ1-5; possible D gene TRBD1, 5 bases. Deletions cut 1 base from V and 2 bases from J, with 12 bases between. Looked up from germline, CDR1 is MNHNS and CDR2 is SASEGT. The CDR3 is 16 residues long.

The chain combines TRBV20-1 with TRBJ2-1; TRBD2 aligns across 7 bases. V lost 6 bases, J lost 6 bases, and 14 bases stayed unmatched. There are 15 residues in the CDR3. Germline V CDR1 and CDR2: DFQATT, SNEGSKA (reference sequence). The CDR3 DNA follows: TGCAGTGCAGCTTCCCGTGGCGGGAGAGCCAATGAGCAGTTCTTC. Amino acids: CSAASRGGRANEQFF.

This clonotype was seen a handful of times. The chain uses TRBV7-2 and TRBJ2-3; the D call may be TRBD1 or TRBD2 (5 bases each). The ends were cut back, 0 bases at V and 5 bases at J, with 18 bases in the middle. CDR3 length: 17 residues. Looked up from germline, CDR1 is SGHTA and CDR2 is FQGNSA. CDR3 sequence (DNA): TGTGCCAGCAGCTTAGCGGGGTTAACAGGCGGGCAAGATACGCAGTATTTT. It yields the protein CASSLAGLTGGQDTQYF.

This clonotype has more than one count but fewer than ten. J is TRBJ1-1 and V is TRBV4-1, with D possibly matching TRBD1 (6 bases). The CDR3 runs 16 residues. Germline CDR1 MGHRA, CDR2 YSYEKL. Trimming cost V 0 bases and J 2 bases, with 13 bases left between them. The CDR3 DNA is TGCGCCAGCAGCCAAGAAAGGTTGGGGGCCAACACTGAAGCTTTCTTT. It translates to CASSQERLGANTEAFF.

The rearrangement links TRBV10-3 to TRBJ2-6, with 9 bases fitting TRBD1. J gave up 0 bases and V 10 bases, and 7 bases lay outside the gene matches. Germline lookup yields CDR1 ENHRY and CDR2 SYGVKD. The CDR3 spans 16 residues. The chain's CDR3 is CATLGTGRSGANVLTF. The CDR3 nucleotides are TGTGCCACCCTCGGGACAGGGCGCTCTGGGGCCAACGTCCTGACTTTC.

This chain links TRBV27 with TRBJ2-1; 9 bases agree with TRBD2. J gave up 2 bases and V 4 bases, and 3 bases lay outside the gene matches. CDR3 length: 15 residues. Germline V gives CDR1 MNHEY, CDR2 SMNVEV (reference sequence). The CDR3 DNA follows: TGTGCCAGCAGTTCGGGGACTAGCCCCTACAATGAGCAGTTCTTC. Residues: CASSSGTSPYNEQFF.

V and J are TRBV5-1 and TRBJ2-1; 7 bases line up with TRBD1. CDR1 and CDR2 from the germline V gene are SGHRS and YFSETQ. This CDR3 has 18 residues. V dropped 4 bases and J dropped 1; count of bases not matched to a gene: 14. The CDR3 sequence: CASSATKTGTASYNEQFF. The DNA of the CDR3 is TGCGCCAGCAGCGCCACCAAAACCGGGACAGCTTCCTACAATGAGCAGTTCTTC.

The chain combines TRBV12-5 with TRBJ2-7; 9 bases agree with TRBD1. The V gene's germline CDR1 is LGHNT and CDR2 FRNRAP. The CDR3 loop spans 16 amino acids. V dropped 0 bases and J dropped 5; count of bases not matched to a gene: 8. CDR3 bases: TGTGCTAGTGGTTTGGTACCGGGACAGGGAGTTGACGAGCAGTACTTC. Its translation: CASGLVPGQGVDEQYF.

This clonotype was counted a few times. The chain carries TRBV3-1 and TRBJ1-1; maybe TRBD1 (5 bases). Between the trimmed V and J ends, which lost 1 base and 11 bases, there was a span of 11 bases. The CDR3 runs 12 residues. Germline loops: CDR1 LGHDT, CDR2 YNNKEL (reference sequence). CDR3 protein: CASSQVGTGAFF. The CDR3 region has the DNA TGTGCCAGCAGCCAAGTAGGCACAGGCGCTTTCTTT.

In DNA, the CDR3 is TGTGCCAGCAGTAGGGCAGGCCGTACCTACAATGAGCAGTTCTTC. Residues: CASSRAGRTYNEQFF. The rearrangement joins TRBV2 to TRBJ2-1; no clear D. CDR1 and CDR2 from the germline V gene are SNHLY and FYNNEI. The CDR3 spans 15 residues. Trimming shortened V by 5 bases and J by 2 bases, and 13 bases separated the two germline ends. Based on the CDR3 plus reference TRBV2 and TRBJ2-1, the full variable domain is EPEVTQTPSHQVTQMGQEVILRCVPISNHLYFYWYRQILGQKVEFLVSFYNNEISEKSEIFDDQFSVERPDGSNFTLKIRSTKLEDSAMYFCASSRAGRTYNEQFFGPGTRLTVL.

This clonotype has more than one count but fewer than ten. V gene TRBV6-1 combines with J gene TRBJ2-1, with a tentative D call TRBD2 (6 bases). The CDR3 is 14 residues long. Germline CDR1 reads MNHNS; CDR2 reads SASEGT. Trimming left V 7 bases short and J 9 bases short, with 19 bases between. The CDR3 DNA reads TGTGCCAGCATTAGGGGACTCGGCTTAGGTGAGCAGTTCTTC. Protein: CASIRGLGLGEQFF.

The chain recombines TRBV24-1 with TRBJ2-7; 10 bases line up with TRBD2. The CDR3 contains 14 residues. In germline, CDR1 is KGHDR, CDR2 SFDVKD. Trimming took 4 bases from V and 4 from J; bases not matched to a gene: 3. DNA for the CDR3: TGTGCCACCAGTGAATCTAGCGGGAGTTACGAGCAGTACTTC. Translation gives CATSESSGSYEQYF.

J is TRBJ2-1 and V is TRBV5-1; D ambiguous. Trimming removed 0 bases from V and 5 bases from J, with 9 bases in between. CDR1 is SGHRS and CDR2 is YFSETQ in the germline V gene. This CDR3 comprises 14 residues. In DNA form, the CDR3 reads TGCGCCAGCAGCTTGGTTGCAGGCCACAATGAGCAGTTCTTC. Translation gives CASSLVAGHNEQFF. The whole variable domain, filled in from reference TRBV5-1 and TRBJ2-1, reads KAGVTQTPRYLIKTRGQQVTLSCSPISGHRSVSWYQQTPGQGLQFLFEYFSETQRNKGNFPGRFSGRQFSNSRSEMNVSTLELGDSALYLCASSLVAGHNEQFFGPGTRLTVL.

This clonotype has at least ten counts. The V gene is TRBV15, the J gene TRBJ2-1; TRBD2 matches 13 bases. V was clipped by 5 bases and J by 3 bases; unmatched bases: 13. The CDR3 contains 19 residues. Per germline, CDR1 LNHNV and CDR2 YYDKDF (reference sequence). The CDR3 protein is CATSPRTSGGFFFYNEQFF. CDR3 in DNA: TGTGCCACCAGCCCCCGGACTAGCGGGGGTTTTTTTTTCTACAATGAGCAGTTCTTC.

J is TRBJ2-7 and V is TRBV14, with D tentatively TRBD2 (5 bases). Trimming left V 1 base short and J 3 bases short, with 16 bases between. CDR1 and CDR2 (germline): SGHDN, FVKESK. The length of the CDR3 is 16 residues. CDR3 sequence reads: CASSQGARTGGYEQYF. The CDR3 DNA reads TGTGCCAGCAGCCAAGGGGCCAGGACCGGAGGCTACGAGCAGTACTTC.

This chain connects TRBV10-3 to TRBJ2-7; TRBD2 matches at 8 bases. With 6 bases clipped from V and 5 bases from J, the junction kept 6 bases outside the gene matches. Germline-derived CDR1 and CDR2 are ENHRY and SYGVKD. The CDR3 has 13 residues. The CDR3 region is CAIRESGSHEQYF. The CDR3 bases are TGTGCCATCAGGGAGAGCGGGAGCCACGAGCAGTACTTC.

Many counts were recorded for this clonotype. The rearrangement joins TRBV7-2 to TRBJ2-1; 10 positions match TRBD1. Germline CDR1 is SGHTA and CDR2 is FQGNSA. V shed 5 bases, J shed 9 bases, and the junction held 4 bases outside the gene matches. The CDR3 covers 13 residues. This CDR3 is CASSSRDRGEQFF. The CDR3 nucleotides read TGTGCCAGCAGCAGCCGGGACAGGGGTGAGCAGTTCTTC.

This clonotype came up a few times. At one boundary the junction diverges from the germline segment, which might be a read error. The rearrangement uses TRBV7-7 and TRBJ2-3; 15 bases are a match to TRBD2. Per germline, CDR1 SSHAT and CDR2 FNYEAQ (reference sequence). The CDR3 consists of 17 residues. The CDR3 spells CASSSGLAGGPTDTQYF. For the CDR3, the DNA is TGTGCTAGCAGCTCAGGACTAGCGGGAGGGCCCACAGATACGCAGTATTTT.

CDR3 in DNA: TGTGCCAGCAGCCCCCGACAGGGGAACACCGGGGAGCTGTTTTTT. Translating gives CASSPRQGNTGELFF. The genes are TRBV9 and TRBJ2-2; TRBD1 agrees at 7 bases. V lost 4 bases and J lost 1; bases outside the gene matches: 4. CDR3 length: 15 residues. Germline loops: CDR1 SGDLS, CDR2 YYNGEE.

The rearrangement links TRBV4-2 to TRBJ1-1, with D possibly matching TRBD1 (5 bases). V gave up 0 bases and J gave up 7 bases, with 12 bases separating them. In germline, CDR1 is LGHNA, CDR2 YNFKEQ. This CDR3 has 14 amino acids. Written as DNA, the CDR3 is TGTGCCAGCAGCCAAGATTCCAGGGATTTTGAAGCTTTCTTT. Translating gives CASSQDSRDFEAFF.

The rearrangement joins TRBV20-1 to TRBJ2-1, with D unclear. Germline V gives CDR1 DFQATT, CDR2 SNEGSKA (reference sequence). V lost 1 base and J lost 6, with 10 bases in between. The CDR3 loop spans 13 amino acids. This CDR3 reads CSARGEWGNEQFF. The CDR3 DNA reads TGCAGTGCTAGAGGGGAATGGGGCAATGAGCAGTTCTTC.

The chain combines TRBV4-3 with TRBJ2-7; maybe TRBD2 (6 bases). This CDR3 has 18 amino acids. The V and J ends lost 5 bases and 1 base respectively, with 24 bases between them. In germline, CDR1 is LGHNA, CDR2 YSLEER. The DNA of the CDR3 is TGCGCCAGCAGCTTTACATGGGAGGATAACGAGTCATCCTACGAGCAGTACTTC. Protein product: CASSFTWEDNESSYEQYF.

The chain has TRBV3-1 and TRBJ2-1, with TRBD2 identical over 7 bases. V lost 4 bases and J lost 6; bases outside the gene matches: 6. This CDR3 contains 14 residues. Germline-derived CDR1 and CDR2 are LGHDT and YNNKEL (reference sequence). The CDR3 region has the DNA TGTGCCAGCAGCCGTCCTAGCGGACCCAATGAGCAGTTCTTC. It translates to CASSRPSGPNEQFF.

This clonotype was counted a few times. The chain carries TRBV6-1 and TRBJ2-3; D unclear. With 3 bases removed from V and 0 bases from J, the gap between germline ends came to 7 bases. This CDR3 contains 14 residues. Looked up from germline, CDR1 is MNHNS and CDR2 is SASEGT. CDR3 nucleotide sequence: TGTGCCAGCAGTGATCGGGCAAGCACAGATACGCAGTATTTT. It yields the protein CASSDRASTDTQYF.